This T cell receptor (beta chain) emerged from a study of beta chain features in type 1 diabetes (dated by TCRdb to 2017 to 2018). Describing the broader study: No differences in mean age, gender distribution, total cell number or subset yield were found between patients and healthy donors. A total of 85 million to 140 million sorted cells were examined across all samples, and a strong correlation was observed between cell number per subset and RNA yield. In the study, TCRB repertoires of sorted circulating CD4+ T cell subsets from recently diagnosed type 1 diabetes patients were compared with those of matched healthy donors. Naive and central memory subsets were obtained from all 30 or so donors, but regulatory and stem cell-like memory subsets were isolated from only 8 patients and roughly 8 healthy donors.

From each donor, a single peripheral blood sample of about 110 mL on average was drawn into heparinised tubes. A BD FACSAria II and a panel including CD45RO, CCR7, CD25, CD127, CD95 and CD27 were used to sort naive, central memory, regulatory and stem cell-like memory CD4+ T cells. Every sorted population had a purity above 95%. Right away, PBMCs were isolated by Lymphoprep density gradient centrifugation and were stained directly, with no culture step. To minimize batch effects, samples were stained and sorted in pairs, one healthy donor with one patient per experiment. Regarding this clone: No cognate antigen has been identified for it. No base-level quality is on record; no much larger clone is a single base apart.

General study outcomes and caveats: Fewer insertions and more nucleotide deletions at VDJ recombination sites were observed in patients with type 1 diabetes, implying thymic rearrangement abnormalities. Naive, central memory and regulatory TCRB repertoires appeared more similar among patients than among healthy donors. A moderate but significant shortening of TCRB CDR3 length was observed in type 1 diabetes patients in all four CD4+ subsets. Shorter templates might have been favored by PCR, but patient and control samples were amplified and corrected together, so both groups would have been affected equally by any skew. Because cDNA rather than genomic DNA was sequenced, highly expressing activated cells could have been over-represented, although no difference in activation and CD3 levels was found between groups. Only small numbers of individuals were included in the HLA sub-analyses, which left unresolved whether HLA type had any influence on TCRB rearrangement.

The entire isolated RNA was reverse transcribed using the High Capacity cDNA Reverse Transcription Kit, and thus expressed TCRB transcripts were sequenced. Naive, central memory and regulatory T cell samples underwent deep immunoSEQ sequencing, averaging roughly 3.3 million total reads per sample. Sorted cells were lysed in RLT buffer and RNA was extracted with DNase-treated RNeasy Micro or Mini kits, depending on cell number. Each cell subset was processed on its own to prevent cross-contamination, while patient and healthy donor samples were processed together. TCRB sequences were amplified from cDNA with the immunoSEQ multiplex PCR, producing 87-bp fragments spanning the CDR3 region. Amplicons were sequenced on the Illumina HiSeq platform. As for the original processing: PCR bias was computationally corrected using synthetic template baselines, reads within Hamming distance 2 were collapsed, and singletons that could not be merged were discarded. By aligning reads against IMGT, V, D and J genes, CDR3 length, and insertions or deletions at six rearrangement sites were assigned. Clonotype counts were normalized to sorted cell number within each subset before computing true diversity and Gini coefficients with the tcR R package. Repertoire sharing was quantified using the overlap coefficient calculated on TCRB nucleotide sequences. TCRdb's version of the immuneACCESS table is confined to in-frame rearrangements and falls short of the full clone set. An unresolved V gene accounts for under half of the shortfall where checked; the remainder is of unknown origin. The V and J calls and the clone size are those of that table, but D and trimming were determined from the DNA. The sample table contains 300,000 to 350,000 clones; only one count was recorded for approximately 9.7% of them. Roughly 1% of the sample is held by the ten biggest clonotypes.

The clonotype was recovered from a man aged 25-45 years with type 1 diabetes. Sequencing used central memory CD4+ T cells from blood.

DNA sequence: TGTGCCAGCAGCTTCCAAAGAACAGGGAGTGAGCAGTTCTTC. It encodes CASSFQRTGSEQFF. Here the chain combines TRBV7-2 and TRBJ2-1; the best D guess is TRBD1, with 6 bases matching. Spanning cysteine to phenylalanine, the CDR3 consists of 14 amino acids. Only the CDR3 portion is preserved as DNA: 42 bases, with reading frame beginning at the first base. The V end loses 3 bases and the J end loses 9 bases, and a stretch of 15 bases separates them. According to the germline V gene, CDR1 reads SGHTA and CDR2 reads FQGNSA.